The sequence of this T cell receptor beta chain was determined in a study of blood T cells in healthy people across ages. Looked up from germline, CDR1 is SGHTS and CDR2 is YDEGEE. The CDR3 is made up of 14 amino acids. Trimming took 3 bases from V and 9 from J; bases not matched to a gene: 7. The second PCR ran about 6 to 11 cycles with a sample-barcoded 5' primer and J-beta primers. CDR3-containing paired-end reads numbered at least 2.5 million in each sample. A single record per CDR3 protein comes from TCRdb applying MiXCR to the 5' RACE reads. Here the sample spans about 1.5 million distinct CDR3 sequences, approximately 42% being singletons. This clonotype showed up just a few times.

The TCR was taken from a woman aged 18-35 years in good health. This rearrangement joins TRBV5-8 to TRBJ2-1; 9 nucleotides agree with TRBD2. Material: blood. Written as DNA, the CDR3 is TGTGCCAGCAGCTATAGCGGGAGTGAGTTTGAGCAGTTCTTC. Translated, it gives CASSYSGSEFEQFF.